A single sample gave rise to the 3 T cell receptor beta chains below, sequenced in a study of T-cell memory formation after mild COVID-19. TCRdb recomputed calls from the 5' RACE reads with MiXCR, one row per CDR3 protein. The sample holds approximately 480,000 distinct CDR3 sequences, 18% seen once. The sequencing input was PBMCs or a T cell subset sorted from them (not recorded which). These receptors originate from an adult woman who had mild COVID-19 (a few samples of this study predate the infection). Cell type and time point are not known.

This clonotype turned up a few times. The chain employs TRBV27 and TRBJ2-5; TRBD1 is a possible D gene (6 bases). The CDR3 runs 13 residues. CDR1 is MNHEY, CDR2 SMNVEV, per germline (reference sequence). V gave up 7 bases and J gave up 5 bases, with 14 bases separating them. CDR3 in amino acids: CASTTGGTETQYF. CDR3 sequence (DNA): TGTGCCAGCACGACTGGGGGCACGGAGACCCAGTACTTC.

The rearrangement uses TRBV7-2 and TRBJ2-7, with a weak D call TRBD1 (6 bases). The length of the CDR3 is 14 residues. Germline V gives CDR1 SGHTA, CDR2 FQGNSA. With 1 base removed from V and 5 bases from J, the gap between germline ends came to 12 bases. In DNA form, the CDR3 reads TGTGCCAGCAGCTTAGTACCAGGGGCGCACGAGCAGTACTTC. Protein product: CASSLVPGAHEQYF.

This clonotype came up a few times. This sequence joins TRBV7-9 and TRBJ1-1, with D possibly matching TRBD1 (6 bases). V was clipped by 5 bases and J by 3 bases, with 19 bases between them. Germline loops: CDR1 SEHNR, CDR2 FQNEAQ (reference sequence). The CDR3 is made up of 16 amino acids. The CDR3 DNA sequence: TGTGCCAGCAGCAGGGGGAAGGGTAACGTCGACACTGAAGCTTTCTTT. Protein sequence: CASSRGKGNVDTEAFF.